This TCR beta chain comes out of a study of T cell responses to AZD1222 COVID-19 vaccine. Overall study findings and caveats: Two AZD1222 doses significantly raised spike-specific TCR breadth and depth over controls.

Using immunoSEQ multiplex PCR, the repertoire was profiled, and TCRdb retains in-frame clones only, with some absent. The sample lists roughly 120,000 clones, 85% to 90% occurring once. The germline V gene encodes CDR1 LNHDA and CDR2 SQIVND (reference sequence). With 5 bases clipped from V and 8 bases from J, the junction kept 5 bases outside the gene matches. The length of the CDR3 is 14 residues. Remarks on this clone: Antigen: not known.

The sequence was obtained from an adult who received the AZD1222 COVID-19 vaccine. The chain has TRBV19 and TRBJ2-1; 11 positions match TRBD1. Sample: peripheral blood, taken 28 days after the second AZD1222 dose. The CDR3 DNA follows: TGTGCCAGTAGTTCCCGGACAGGGGGCTATGAGCAGTTCTTC. It codes for CASSSRTGGYEQFF.